This entry lists 20 T cell receptor beta chains sequenced from one sample in a study of cytomegalovirus exposure and HLA in healthy donors. PCR involved 60 Vbeta and 13 Jbeta primers. Assay: immunoSEQ multiplex PCR; the TCRdb copy retains only in-frame clones and omits some. Of over 100,000 clones in the sample, less than 65% were seen once. The sample consisted of PBMCs. The receptor source for this set is a man aged 35-49 years in good health and CMV-seropositive.

The V gene is TRBV7-9, the J gene TRBJ2-3, with 9 bases matching TRBD1. This CDR3 is 15 amino acids long. V was pared by 4 bases and J by 2 bases, with 4 bases of the junction left unmatched. The germline gives CDR1 SEHNR, CDR2 FQNEAQ (reference sequence). CDR3 sequence (DNA): TGTGCCAGCAGCTGGGACAGGGCCTACACAGATACGCAGTATTTT. The encoded protein is CASSWDRAYTDTQYF.

This clone was counted only a few times. The J gene is TRBJ1-4, the V gene TRBV15; 8 bases agree with TRBD1. V shed 1 base, J shed 7 bases, and the junction held 8 bases outside the gene matches. Per germline, CDR1 LNHNV and CDR2 YYDKDF (reference sequence). The CDR3 is 16 amino acids. DNA of the CDR3: TGTGCCACCAGCAGAGTCCCAGGGGGCGAGGCTGAAAAACTGTTTTTT. Residues: CATSRVPGGEAEKLFF.

This clone was observed a few times. This chain links TRBV6-1 with TRBJ2-3, with 7 nucleotides matching TRBD1. The CDR3 spans 15 residues. The germline V gene encodes CDR1 MNHNS and CDR2 SASEGT. V shed 3 bases, J shed 0 bases, and the junction held 3 bases outside the gene matches. This chain's CDR3 is CASSDRTGSTDTQYF. Written as DNA, the CDR3 is TGTGCCAGCAGTGATCGGACAGGTAGCACAGATACGCAGTATTTT.

In this sample, this clone turned up a few times. The V gene is TRBV6-5, the J gene TRBJ2-3, with D unresolved. Germline CDR1 is MNHEY and CDR2 is SVGAGI. There are 16 residues in the CDR3. With 0 bases removed from V and 2 bases from J, the gap between germline ends came to 12 bases. The CDR3 DNA sequence: TGTGCCAGCAGTTACTCTAGGAGTCTTTACACAGATACGCAGTATTTT. Its protein product is CASSYSRSLYTDTQYF.

The chain uses TRBV10-3 and TRBJ2-2; 9 bases map to TRBD1. The CDR3 totals 16 residues. J was trimmed by 6 bases and V by 0 bases; bases with no gene match: 5. Germline-derived CDR1 and CDR2 are ENHRY and SYGVKD. The CDR3 DNA sequence: TGTGCCATCAGTGAGTCATTTGGGACAGGGTCCGGGGAGCTGTTTTTT. Amino acid sequence: CAISESFGTGSGELFF.

This sequence joins TRBV5-6 and TRBJ2-7; TRBD1 agrees at 9 bases. V was clipped by 4 bases and J by 2 bases; unmatched bases: 10. Per the germline V gene, CDR1 is SGHDT and CDR2 is YYEEEE. There are 16 residues in the CDR3. The chain's CDR3 is CASSPGQGLFPYEQYF. DNA for the CDR3: TGTGCCAGCAGCCCGGGACAGGGTCTTTTTCCCTACGAGCAGTACTTC.

The chain has TRBV10-3 and TRBJ2-2; D might be TRBD2 (6 bases). Germline CDR1 and CDR2: ENHRY and SYGVKD. The V and J ends lost 6 bases and 3 bases respectively, with 14 bases between them. The CDR3 totals 15 residues. DNA for the CDR3: TGTGCCATCAGGACTAGTTTAGGGGACACCGGGGAGCTGTTTTTT. Its translation is CAIRTSLGDTGELFF.

This chain links TRBV2 with TRBJ1-1, with 11 nucleotides matching TRBD1. After removal of 1 base from V and 11 bases from J, the junction contained 6 bases not matched to a gene. This CDR3 is 14 amino acids long. In germline, CDR1 is SNHLY, CDR2 FYNNEI. The CDR3: CASSEGTGGLQAFF. The CDR3 region has the DNA TGTGCCAGCAGTGAAGGGACAGGGGGCTTACAGGCTTTCTTT.

The chain has TRBV7-9 and TRBJ2-2, with D possibly TRBD2 on 7 matching bases. Per germline, CDR1 SEHNR and CDR2 FQNEAQ (reference sequence). The CDR3 sequence is 16 residues long. Trimming pared 3 bases from V and 4 bases from J, leaving 15 bases between. CDR3 in amino acids: CASSFGGRGSTGELFF. The CDR3 nucleotides are TGTGCCAGCAGCTTCGGGGGGCGCGGTAGCACCGGGGAGCTGTTTTTT. The variable domain in full, with the rest retrieved from reference TRBV7-9 and TRBJ2-2, is DTGVSQNPRHKITKRGQNVTFRCDPISEHNRLYWYRQTLGQGPEFLTYFQNEAQLEKSRLLSDRFSAERPKGSFSTLEIQRTEQGDSAMYLCASSFGGRGSTGELFFGEGSRLTVL.

The chain combines TRBV6-6 with TRBJ2-5; perhaps TRBD2 as D (5 bases). CDR3 length equals 13 residues. CDR1 and CDR2 (germline): MNHNY, SVGAGI (reference sequence). Trimming removed 3 bases at V and 5 bases at J, with 10 bases between. The CDR3 loop reads CASSYPPGETQYF. The CDR3 coding sequence is TGTGCCAGCAGTTATCCCCCGGGGGAGACCCAGTACTTC.

This clone appeared once. The V and J genes are TRBV27 and TRBJ2-5; 10 nucleotides match TRBD1. Germline V CDR1 and CDR2: MNHEY, SMNVEV (reference sequence). The CDR3 extends over 12 amino acids. V was pared by 8 bases and J by 9 bases, with 6 bases of the junction left unmatched. CDR3 DNA sequence: TGTGCCAGCGGAGGACAGGGGGTGGCCCAGTACTTC. It translates to CASGGQGVAQYF.

This clone was counted a few times. The rearrangement links TRBV27 to TRBJ2-5; 9 bases line up with TRBD2. The J segment lost 5 bases and the V segment lost 7 bases, leaving 8 bases of the junction unmatched. The CDR3 is made up of 14 amino acids. CDR1 and CDR2 (germline): MNHEY, SMNVEV (reference sequence). The CDR3 DNA reads as TGTGCCAGCACCGACGGACTAGCGTCGGAGACCCAGTACTTC. Protein product: CASTDGLASETQYF.

This clone was found a few times. The J gene is TRBJ2-1, the V gene TRBV6-5; TRBD2 agrees at 10 bases. There are 13 residues in the CDR3. Germline CDR1 MNHEY, CDR2 SVGAGI. J lost 7 bases, V lost 6 bases, and 3 bases had no gene match. CDR3 residues: CASRASGSNEQFF. The CDR3 DNA sequence: TGTGCCAGCAGGGCTAGCGGGAGTAATGAGCAGTTCTTC.

The chain is built from TRBV5-1 and TRBJ2-7; maybe TRBD1 (5 bases). The V end lost 5 bases, the J end lost 5 bases, and 11 bases lay between the germline ends. The CDR3 is made up of 12 amino acids. CDR1 and CDR2 (germline): SGHRS, YFSETQ. The CDR3 here is CASRNRNHEQYF. The CDR3 DNA follows: TGCGCCAGCAGAAACAGGAACCACGAGCAGTACTTC.

CDR3 protein: CASSIFRARRTDTQYF. As DNA, the CDR3 is TGTGCCAGCAGCATATTCAGGGCCAGACGCACAGATACGCAGTATTTT. The chain has TRBV5-6 and TRBJ2-3; D possibly corresponds to TRBD1 (5 bases). CDR1 is SGHDT and CDR2 is YYEEEE in the germline V gene. V was cut by 4 bases and J by 1 base, with 16 bases left in between. This CDR3 comprises 16 residues.

The genes are TRBV7-2 and TRBJ2-2; 10 nucleotides match TRBD2. Germline CDR1 and CDR2: SGHTA and FQGNSA. J gave up 5 bases and V 6 bases, and 3 bases lay outside the gene matches. This CDR3 region has 14 residues. In nucleotides, the CDR3 is TGTGCCAGCAGACTAGCGGGACAGACCGGGGAGCTGTTTTTT. Its translation is CASRLAGQTGELFF.

This clone was detected once. CDR3 region: CASSVEQVRDTQYF. The CDR3 DNA reads TGTGCCAGCAGCGTCGAGCAGGTTAGGGATACGCAGTATTTT. This chain connects TRBV9 to TRBJ2-3; D gene ambiguous. This CDR3 has 14 amino acids. Trimming removed 2 bases from V and 6 bases from J, with 13 bases in between. CDR1 and CDR2 from the germline V gene are SGDLS and YYNGEE.

This clone was found a few times. The chain combines TRBV5-1 with TRBJ2-2, with D perhaps matching TRBD2 (5 bases). The CDR3 has 14 residues. CDR1 is SGHRS, CDR2 YFSETQ, per germline. The V and J ends lost 7 bases and 8 bases respectively, with 18 bases between them. CDR3 bases: TGCGCCAGCTTCGGGGTTAACCTAGGAGGGGAGCTGTTTTTT. It is translated as CASFGVNLGGELFF.

Notes on this clone: In the same sample, other DNA sequences code for this CDR3. The chain combines TRBV5-6 with TRBJ1-2, with D unclear. The V and J ends lost 1 base and 3 bases respectively, with 4 bases between them. The CDR3 spans 12 residues. In germline, CDR1 is SGHDT, CDR2 YYEEEE. As DNA, the CDR3 is TGTGCCAGCAGCTTGACAGACTATGGCTACACCTTC. This encodes CASSLTDYGYTF.

The chain carries TRBV7-9 and TRBJ2-1; 9 bases align to TRBD1. The CDR3 totals 15 residues. Germline CDR1 SEHNR, CDR2 FQNEAQ (reference sequence). Trimming cost V 5 bases and J 4 bases; bases outside gene matches: 6. The CDR3 loop is CASSQQGARYNEQFF. CDR3 bases: TGTGCCAGCAGCCAACAGGGGGCGCGGTACAATGAGCAGTTCTTC.